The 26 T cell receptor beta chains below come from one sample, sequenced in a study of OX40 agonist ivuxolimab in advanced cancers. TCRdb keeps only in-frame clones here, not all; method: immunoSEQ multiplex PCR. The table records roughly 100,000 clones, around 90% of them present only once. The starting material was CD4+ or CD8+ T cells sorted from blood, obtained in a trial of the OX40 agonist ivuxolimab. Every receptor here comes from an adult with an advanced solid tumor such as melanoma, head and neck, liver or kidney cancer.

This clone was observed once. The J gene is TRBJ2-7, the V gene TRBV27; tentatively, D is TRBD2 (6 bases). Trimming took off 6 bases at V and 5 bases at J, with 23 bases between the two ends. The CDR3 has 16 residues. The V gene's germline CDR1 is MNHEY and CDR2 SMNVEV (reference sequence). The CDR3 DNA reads TGTGCCAGCAGAAAGATCCGGGGGTCCCTCGGAAACGAGCAGTACTTC. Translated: CASRKIRGSLGNEQYF.

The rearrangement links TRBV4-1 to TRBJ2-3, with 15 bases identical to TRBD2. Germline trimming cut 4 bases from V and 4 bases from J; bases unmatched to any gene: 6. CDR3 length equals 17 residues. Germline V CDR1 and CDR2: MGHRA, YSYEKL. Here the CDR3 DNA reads TGCGCCAGCAGCCTTGGGACTAGCGGGAGGAGTGCAGATACGCAGTATTTT. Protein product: CASSLGTSGRSADTQYF.

The CDR3 DNA sequence: TGTGCCAGCAGCTTGGGGCTAGCGGGTAACACCGGGGAGCTGTTTTTT. Its protein is CASSLGLAGNTGELFF. This sequence joins TRBV5-8 and TRBJ2-2, with 8 bases fitting TRBD2. Germline CDR1 SGHTS, CDR2 YDEGEE. The CDR3 consists of 16 residues. Trimming removed 0 bases from V and 2 bases from J; junction bases left unmatched: 3.

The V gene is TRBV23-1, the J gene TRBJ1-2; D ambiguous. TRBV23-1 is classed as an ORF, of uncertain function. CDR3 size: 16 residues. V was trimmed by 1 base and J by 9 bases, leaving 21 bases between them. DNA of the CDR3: TGCGCCAGCAGTCAATTCCCGCCCCGATGCCGGTATCGCTACACCTTC. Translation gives CASSQFPPRCRYRYTF.

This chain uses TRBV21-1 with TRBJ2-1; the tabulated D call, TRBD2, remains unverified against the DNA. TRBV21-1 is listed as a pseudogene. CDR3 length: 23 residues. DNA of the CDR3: TGTGCCAGCAGCAAAGCGGGACTTTCTACCGGGACCCGAATACCATTTGCCTACAATGAGCAGTTCTTC. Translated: CASSKAGLSTGTRIPFAYNEQFF.

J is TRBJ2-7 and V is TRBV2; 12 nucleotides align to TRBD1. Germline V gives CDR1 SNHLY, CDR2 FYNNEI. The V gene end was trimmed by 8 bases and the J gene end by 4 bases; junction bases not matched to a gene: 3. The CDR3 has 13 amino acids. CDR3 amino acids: CASGGQGAYEQYF. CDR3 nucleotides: TGTGCCAGCGGGGGACAGGGGGCGTACGAGCAGTACTTC.

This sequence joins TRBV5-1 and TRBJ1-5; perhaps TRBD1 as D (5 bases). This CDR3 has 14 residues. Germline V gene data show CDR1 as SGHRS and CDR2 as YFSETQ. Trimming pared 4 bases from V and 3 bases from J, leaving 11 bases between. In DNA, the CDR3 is TGCGCCAGCAGCACCGGGACGCCCAATCAGCCCCAGCATTTT. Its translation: CASSTGTPNQPQHF.

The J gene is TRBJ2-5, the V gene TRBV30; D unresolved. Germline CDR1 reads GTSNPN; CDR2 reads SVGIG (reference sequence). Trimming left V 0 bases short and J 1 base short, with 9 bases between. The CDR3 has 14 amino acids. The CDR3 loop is CAWSVSGFQETQYF. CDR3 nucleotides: TGTGCCTGGAGTGTGAGTGGGTTCCAAGAGACCCAGTACTTC.

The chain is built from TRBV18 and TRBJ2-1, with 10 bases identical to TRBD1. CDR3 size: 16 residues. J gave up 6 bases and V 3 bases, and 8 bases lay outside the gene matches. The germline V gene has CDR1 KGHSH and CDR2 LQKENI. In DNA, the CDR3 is TGTGCCAGCTCACCTATCGGACAGGGGGGGCGCAATGAGCAGTTCTTC. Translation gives CASSPIGQGGRNEQFF.

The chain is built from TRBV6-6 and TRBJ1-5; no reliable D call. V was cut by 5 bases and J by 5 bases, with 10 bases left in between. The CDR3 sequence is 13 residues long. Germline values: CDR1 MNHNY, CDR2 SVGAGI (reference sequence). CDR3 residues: CASSGGRHQPQHF. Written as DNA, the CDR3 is TGTGCCAGCAGTGGAGGGCGCCATCAGCCCCAGCATTTT.

CDR3 in DNA: TGTGCCAGCAGCTTAGTGGCAGTCCTCGGGGAGCTGTTTTTT. Its translation: CASSLVAVLGELFF. This chain links TRBV11-2 with TRBJ2-2; D is unclear. V was pared by 1 base and J by 7 bases, with 10 bases between. The CDR3 is 14 amino acids. CDR1 is SGHAT, CDR2 FQNNGV, per germline.

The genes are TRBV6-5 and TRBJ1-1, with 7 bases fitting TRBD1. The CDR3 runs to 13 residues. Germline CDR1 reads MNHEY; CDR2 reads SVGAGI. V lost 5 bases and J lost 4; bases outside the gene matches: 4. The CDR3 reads CASSIQGSTEAFF. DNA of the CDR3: TGTGCCAGCAGTATACAGGGGAGCACTGAAGCTTTCTTT.

The CDR3 reads CASSPRGLADTGELFF. DNA for the CDR3: TGTGCCAGCAGCCCACGGGGACTAGCCGACACCGGGGAGCTGTTTTTT. The chain recombines TRBV11-2 with TRBJ2-2; 9 nucleotides match TRBD2. The CDR3 is 16 residues long. Trimming took 5 bases from V and 3 from J; bases not matched to a gene: 7. Germline assignment: CDR1 SGHAT and CDR2 FQNNGV.

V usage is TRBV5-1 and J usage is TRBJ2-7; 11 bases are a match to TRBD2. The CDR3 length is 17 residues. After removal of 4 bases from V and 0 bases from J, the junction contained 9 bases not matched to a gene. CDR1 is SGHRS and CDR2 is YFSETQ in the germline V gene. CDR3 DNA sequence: TGCGCCAGCAGCGGGGGACTAGCGGACCCTAGCTCCTACGAGCAGTACTTC. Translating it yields CASSGGLADPSSYEQYF.

The CDR3 protein is CAIRRGGQGRSSGRYEQFF. The CDR3 DNA reads TGTGCCATACGACGGGGAGGGCAGGGGAGGTCTAGCGGGAGATATGAGCAGTTCTTC. The chain carries TRBV10-3 and TRBJ2-1, with 10 bases lining up with TRBD2. Trimming cost V 9 bases and J 8 bases; bases outside gene matches: 25. CDR3 length equals 19 residues. Germline loops: CDR1 ENHRY, CDR2 SYGVKD.

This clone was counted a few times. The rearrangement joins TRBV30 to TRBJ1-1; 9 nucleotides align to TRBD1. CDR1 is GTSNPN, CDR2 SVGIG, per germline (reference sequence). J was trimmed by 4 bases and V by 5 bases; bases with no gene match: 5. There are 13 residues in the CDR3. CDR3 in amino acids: CAWHGQGPTEAFF. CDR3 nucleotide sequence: TGTGCCTGGCATGGACAGGGGCCCACTGAAGCTTTCTTT. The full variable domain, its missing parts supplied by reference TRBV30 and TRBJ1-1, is SQTIHQWPATLVQPVGSPLSLECTVEGTSNPNLYWYRQAAGRGLQLLFYSVGIGQISSEVPQNLSASRPQDRQFILSSKKLLLSDSGFYLCAWHGQGPTEAFFGQGTRLTVV.

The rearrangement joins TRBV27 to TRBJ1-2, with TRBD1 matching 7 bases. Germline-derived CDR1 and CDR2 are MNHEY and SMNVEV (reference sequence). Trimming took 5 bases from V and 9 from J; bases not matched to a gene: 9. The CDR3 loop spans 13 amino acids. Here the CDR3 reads CASSERTGQRYTF. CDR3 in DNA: TGTGCCAGCAGTGAAAGGACAGGCCAGCGCTACACCTTC.

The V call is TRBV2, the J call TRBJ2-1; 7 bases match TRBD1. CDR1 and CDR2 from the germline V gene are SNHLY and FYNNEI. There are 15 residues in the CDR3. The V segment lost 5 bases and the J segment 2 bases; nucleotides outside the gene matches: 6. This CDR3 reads CASSLQGVTYNEQFF. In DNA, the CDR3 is TGTGCCAGCAGTCTCCAGGGGGTCACCTACAATGAGCAGTTCTTC.

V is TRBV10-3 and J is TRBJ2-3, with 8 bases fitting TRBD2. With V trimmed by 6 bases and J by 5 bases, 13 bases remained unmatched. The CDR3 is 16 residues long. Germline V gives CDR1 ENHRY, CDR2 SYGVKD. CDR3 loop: CAIRTSGGGRGDTQYF. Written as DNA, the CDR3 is TGTGCCATCAGGACGTCTGGCGGGGGGAGGGGAGATACGCAGTATTTT.

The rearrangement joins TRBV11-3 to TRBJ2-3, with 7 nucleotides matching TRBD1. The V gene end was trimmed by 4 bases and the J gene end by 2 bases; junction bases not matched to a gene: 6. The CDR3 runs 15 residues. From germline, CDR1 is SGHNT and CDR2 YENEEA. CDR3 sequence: CASSSGDRATDTQYF. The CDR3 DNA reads TGTGCCAGCAGCTCGGGCGACAGGGCCACAGATACGCAGTATTTT.

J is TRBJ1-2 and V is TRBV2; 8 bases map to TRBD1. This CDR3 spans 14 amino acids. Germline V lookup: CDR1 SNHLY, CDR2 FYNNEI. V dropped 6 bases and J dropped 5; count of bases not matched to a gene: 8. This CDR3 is CASREAGGEYGYTF. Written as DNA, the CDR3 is TGTGCCAGCAGGGAGGCAGGGGGCGAGTATGGCTACACCTTC.

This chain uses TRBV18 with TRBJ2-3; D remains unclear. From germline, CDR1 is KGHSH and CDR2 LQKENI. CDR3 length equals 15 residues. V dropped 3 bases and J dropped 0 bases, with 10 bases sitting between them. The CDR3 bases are TGTGCCAGCTCACCTCAGAGAGTTAGCACAGATACGCAGTATTTT. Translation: CASSPQRVSTDTQYF.

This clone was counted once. This chain's CDR3 is CASSGQGQNTEAFF. Here the CDR3 DNA reads TGCGCCAGCAGCGGACAGGGCCAGAACACTGAAGCTTTCTTT. The chain has TRBV5-1 and TRBJ1-1; 8 bases align to TRBD1. Germline CDR1 and CDR2: SGHRS and YFSETQ. This CDR3 comprises 14 residues. The J segment lost 1 base and the V segment lost 4 bases, leaving 3 bases of the junction unmatched.

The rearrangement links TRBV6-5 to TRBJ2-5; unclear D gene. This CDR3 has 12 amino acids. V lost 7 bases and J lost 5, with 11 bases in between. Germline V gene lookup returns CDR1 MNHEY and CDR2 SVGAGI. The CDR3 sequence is CASTSTGETQYF. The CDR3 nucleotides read TGTGCCAGCACCTCTACTGGGGAGACCCAGTACTTC.

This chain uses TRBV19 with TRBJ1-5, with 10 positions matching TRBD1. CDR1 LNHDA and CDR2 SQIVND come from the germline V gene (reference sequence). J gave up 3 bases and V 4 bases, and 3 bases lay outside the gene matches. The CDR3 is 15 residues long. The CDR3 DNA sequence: TGTGCCAGTAGTACCGGGACAGGGGTCAATCAGCCCCAGCATTTT. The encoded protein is CASSTGTGVNQPQHF.

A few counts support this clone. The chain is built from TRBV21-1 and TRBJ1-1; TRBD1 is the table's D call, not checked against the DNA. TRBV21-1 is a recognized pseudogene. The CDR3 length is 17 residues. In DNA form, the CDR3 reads TGTGCCAGCAGCTCCTCCAGGACGAAGGGGATGAACACTGAAGCTTTCTTT. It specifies CASSSSRTKGMNTEAFF.